Detailed here is one T cell receptor (beta chain). Seattle patients were enrolled during active infection and followed longitudinally. V dropped 0 bases and J dropped 1 base, with 14 bases sitting between them. The CDR3 extends over 17 amino acids. The germline V gene encodes CDR1 LGHDT and CDR2 YNNKEL (reference sequence). These data belong to a study of blood T cell repertoires in COVID-19. Whole-study context: Material from acute and convalescent COVID-19 was sourced from the United States, Italy and Spain.

In the source study's methods: Cell counts per sample came from amplifying reference gene primers. Method: immunoSEQ multiplex PCR; TCRdb's copy keeps in-frame clones and lacks some. V and J calls and clone size come straight from that table; D and trimming were deduced from the DNA. The sample lists 100,000 to 150,000 clones, approximately 86% occurring once. The clonotype comes from an older woman with COVID-19, enrolled during active disease. V gene TRBV3-1 (or the pseudogene TRBV3-2) combines with J gene TRBJ2-3; a possible D gene is TRBD2 (6 bases). Sequences were obtained from peripheral blood. This chain's CDR3 is CASSQDAGLGGTDTQYF. DNA for the CDR3: TGTGCCAGCAGCCAAGATGCGGGGCTTGGTGGCACAGATACGCAGTATTTT.